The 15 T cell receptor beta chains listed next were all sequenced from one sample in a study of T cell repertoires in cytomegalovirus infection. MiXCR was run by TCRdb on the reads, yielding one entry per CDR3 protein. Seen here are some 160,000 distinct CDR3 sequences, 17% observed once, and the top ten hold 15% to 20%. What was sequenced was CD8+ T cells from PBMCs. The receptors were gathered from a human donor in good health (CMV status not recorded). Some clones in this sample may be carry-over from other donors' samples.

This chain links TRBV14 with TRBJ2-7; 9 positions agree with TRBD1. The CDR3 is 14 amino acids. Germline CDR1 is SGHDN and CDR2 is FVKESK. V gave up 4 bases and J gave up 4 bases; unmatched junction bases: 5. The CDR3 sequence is CASSRGTGRYEQYF. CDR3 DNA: TGTGCCAGCAGCCGTGGGACAGGGCGGTACGAGCAGTACTTC.

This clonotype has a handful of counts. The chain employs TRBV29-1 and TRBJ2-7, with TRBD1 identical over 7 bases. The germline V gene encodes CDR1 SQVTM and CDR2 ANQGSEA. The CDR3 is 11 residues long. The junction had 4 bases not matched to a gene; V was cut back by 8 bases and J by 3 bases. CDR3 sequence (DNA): TGCAGCACACGACAGGGCTACGAGCAGTACTTC. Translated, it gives CSTRQGYEQYF.

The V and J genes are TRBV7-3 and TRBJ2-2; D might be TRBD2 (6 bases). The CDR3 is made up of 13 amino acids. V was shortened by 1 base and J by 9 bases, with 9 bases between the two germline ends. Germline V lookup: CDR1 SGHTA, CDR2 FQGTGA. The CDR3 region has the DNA TGTGCCAGCAGCTTAAGCGGGGCAAGGGAGCTGTTTTTT. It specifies CASSLSGARELFF.

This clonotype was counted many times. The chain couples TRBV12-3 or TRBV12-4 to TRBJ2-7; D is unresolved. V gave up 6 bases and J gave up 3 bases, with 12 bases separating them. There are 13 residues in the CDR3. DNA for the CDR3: TGTGCCAGCAGAGTGAAAGGGCTCTACGAGCAGTACTTC. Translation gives CASRVKGLYEQYF.

The CDR3 coding sequence is TGTGCCAGCAGTACGAGACAGGGGCGACAGGGGTACGAGCAGTACTTC. Translating it yields CASSTRQGRQGYEQYF. The gene calls are TRBV27 and TRBJ2-7; 8 nucleotides agree with TRBD1. The germline CDR1 and CDR2 sequences are MNHEY and SMNVEV (reference sequence). This CDR3 has 16 residues. The J segment lost 4 bases and the V segment lost 5 bases, leaving 13 bases of the junction unmatched.

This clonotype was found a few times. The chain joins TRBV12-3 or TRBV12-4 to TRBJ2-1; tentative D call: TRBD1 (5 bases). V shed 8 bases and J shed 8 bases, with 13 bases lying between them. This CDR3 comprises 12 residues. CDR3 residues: CASQGIGHEQFF. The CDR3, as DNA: TGTGCCAGCCAGGGAATTGGGCATGAGCAGTTCTTC.

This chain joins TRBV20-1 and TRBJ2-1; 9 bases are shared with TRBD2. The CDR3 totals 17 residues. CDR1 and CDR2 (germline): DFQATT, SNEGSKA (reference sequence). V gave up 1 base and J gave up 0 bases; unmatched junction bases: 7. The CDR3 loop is CSARVLAGRSSYNEQFF. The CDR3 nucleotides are TGCAGTGCTAGAGTTCTAGCGGGGAGAAGCTCCTACAATGAGCAGTTCTTC.

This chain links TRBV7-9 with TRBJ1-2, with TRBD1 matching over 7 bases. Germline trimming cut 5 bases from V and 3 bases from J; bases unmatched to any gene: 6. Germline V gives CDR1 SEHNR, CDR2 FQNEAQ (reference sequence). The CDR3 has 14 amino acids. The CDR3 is CASSQGTADYGYTF. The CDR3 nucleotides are TGTGCCAGCAGCCAAGGGACAGCTGACTATGGCTACACCTTC. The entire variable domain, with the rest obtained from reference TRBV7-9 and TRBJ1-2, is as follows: DTGVSQNPRHKITKRGQNVTFRCDPISEHNRLYWYRQTLGQGPEFLTYFQNEAQLEKSRLLSDRFSAERPKGSFSTLEIQRTEQGDSAMYLCASSQGTADYGYTFGSGTRLTVV.

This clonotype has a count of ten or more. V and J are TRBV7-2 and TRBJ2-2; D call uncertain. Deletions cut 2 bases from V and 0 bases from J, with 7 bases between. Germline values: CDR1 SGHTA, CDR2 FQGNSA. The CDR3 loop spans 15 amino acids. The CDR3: CASSLTDSNTGELFF. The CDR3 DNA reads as TGTGCCAGCAGCTTAACCGACTCGAACACCGGGGAGCTGTTTTTT.

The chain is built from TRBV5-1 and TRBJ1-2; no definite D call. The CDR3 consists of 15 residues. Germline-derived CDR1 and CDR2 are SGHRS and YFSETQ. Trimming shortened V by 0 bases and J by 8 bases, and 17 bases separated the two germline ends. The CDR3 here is CASSLEGSSRWGYTF. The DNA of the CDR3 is TGCGCCAGCAGCTTGGAGGGCAGCTCTCGTTGGGGCTACACCTTC.

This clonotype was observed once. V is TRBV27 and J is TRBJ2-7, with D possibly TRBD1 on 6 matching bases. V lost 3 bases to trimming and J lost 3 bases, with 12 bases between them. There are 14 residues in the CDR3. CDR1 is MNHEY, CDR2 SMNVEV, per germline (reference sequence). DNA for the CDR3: TGTGCCAGCAGTTTGGGGCCAGGGGTCTACGAGCAGTACTTC. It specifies CASSLGPGVYEQYF.

CDR3 coding DNA: TGCGCCAGCAGTCATGTCGCTAGCGGGAGGGCCGGTCCCCAAGAGACCCAGTACTTC. As protein: CASSHVASGRAGPQETQYF. The V and J genes are TRBV23-1 and TRBJ2-5; 12 bases are a match to TRBD2. TRBV23-1 is an ORF; its function is uncertain. The CDR3 has 19 amino acids. J was trimmed by 1 base and V by 3 bases; bases with no gene match: 12.

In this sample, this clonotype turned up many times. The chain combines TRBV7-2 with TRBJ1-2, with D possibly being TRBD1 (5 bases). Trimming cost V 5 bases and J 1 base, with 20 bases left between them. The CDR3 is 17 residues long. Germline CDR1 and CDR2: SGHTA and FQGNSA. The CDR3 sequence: CASSLGTLEGYNYGYTF. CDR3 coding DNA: TGTGCCAGCAGCCTCGGGACTTTGGAGGGATATAACTATGGCTACACCTTC.

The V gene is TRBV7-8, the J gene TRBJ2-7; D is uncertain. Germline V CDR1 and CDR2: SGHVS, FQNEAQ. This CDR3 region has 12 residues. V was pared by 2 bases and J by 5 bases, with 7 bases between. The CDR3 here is CASSLIRHEQYF. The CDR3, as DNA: TGTGCCAGCAGCTTAATCAGACACGAGCAGTACTTC.

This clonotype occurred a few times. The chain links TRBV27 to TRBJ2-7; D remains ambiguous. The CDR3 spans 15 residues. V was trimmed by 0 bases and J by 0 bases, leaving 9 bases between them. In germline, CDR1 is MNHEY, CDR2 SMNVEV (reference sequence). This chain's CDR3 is CASSLSKGPSYEQYF. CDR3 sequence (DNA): TGTGCCAGCAGTTTATCGAAGGGTCCCTCCTACGAGCAGTACTTC.